This T cell receptor beta chain is from a study of blood T cell repertoires in COVID-19. In the study's own analysis: For nucleated cells, counts were estimated from reference gene primer amplification. Some clones are missing from TCRdb's copy, which holds only in-frame ones; the method was immunoSEQ multiplex PCR. V and J calls and clone size are copied from that table; D and trimming were computed from the DNA. The table has about 170,000 clones, 70% to 85% seen once. The V gene's germline CDR1 is SSHAT and CDR2 FNYEAQ (reference sequence). The CDR3 runs 15 residues. V lost 5 bases, J lost 2 bases, and 2 bases stayed unmatched. Those enrolled in Seattle joined during active infection and were followed longitudinally afterward.

This rearrangement joins TRBV7-7 to TRBJ2-5; TRBD2 matches 13 bases. The clonotype comes from a man older than 75 with COVID-19, enrolled during active disease. Sequenced input: peripheral blood. CDR3 residues: CASSRLAGGQETQYF. The DNA of the CDR3 is TGTGCCAGCAGCAGACTAGCGGGGGGACAAGAGACCCAGTACTTC.